This TCR beta chain comes out of a study of metastatic and nonmetastatic thyroid tumors. Overall study: Both malignant and benign thyroid patients supplied peripheral blood and tumor or nodule tissue samples, across which the repertoires of these patients were then compared.

No treatment had been given to any patient before thyroid surgery. Per germline, CDR1 SGDLS and CDR2 YYNGEE. V was pared by 0 bases and J by 6 bases, with 6 bases of the junction left unmatched. The CDR3 has 15 residues. There are many counts of this clone. Source study methods: A distant-metastasis classifier for papillary thyroid cancer was built using CDR3 differences across clinicopathological groups. Via MiXCR, TCRdb re-called the PCR reads. The V and J calls come from TCRdb's annotation, not from the publication. The sample lists about 35,000 clones, less than 30% occurring once. The receptor was derived from a female donor with papillary thyroid cancer or a benign thyroid nodule (not recorded which). Some clones in this sample may be carry-over from other donors' samples. The chain is built from TRBV9 and TRBJ2-5; TRBD1 matches 9 bases. Specimen: blood. The CDR3 DNA sequence: TGTGCCAGCAGCGTAGGTACAGGGGGCTTAAAGACCCAGTACTTC. Protein: CASSVGTGGLKTQYF.